Here is one TCR beta chain with its context. Trimming pared 3 bases from V and 7 bases from J, leaving 15 bases between. CDR1 is SQVTM, CDR2 ANQGSEA, per germline. The CDR3 consists of 14 residues. This entry comes from a study of CD8+ T cells in alopecia areata. Extraction and reverse transcription of RNA yielded cDNA as the sequencing template. Assay: immunoSEQ multiplex PCR; the TCRdb copy retains only in-frame clones and omits some. The repertoire holds under 75,000 clones, with under 55% as singletons. This sequence originates from a human donor with alopecia areata. This chain uses TRBV29-1 with TRBJ1-4; no definite D call. The sequenced sample was CD8+ T cells sorted from blood, obtained at week 0. Here the CDR3 reads CSVDPSGSGEKLFF. CDR3 in DNA: TGCAGCGTTGACCCCTCAGGTTCGGGTGAAAAACTGTTTTTT.